This T cell receptor beta chain was sequenced for a study of blood T cell repertoires in COVID-19. The CDR3 covers 15 residues. J lost 4 bases, V lost 4 bases, and 7 bases had no gene match. Germline V gives CDR1 ENHRY, CDR2 SYGVKD. The assay was immunoSEQ multiplex PCR, and TCRdb's table has in-frame clones only and misses some. The sample yields about 240,000 clones, around 85% seen once. This clone occurred a few times. This clonotype originated in a woman aged 60-70 years with active or convalescent COVID-19. The genes are TRBV10-3 and TRBJ2-7; TRBD1 matches at 10 bases. The specimen was peripheral blood. The DNA for the CDR3 is TGTGCCATCAGTGTGCCCGGGACAGGGGTTTACGAGCAGTACTTC. Protein product: CAISVPGTGVYEQYF.